This T cell receptor (beta chain) was captured by sequencing in a study of cytomegalovirus exposure and HLA in healthy donors. Germline V gene lookup returns CDR1 WNHNN and CDR2 SYGVQD (reference sequence). The V end was cut by 4 bases, the J end by 5 bases, with 12 bases between. The CDR3 spans 14 residues. In the PCR, 60 Vbeta and 13 Jbeta primers were used. The assay was immunoSEQ multiplex PCR, and TCRdb's table has in-frame clones only and misses some. This table holds roughly 120,000 clones. The clonotype comes from a young man in good health and CMV-seronegative. Sequenced sample: PBMCs. The chain carries TRBV10-1 and TRBJ2-1, with D perhaps TRBD1 (6 bases). For the CDR3, the DNA is TGCGCCAGCAGTGGAGGGGGACCCAACAATGAGCAGTTCTTC. It encodes CASSGGGPNNEQFF.